This is a list of T cell receptor beta chains from one sample in a study of blood T cells in healthy people across ages. TCRdb processed the 5' RACE reads anew with MiXCR; each CDR3 protein has one entry. The data show some 900,000 distinct CDR3 sequences, 25% to 35% seen once. What was sequenced was blood. The receptors were sampled from an elderly woman in good health. Each CDR3 is given with its conserved first and last residue. D genes are given only for firm matches. Only part of the rows carry a size: once, few, many, or a class if the clone is expanded.

clone_size | j_call | cdr3_length | v_call | d_call | cdr3_aa | cdr3_nt
few | TRBJ1-2 | 13 | TRBV3-1 | - | CAGSSRGGGGYTF | TGTGCCGGCAGCTCAAGAGGGGGAGGTGGCTACACCTTC
many | TRBJ2-7 | 15 | TRBV3-1 | TRBD1 | CASSPGTASTYEQYF | TGTGCCAGCAGCCCTGGGACAGCCTCGACGTACGAGCAGTACTTC
many | TRBJ2-1 | 14 | TRBV7-7 | TRBD1 | CASSSTGAGNEQFF | TGTGCCAGCAGCTCAACAGGGGCAGGCAATGAGCAGTTCTTC
many | TRBJ2-1 | 18 | TRBV4-3 | - | CASSQDENGARWDNEQFF | TGCGCCAGCAGCCAAGATGAGAACGGGGCCCGGTGGGACAATGAGCAGTTCTTC
- | TRBJ2-6 | 13 | TRBV29-1 | - | CSVADSGANVLTF | TGCAGCGTGGCCGACTCTGGGGCCAACGTCCTGACTTTC
many | TRBJ1-4 | 13 | TRBV7-2 | - | CASSWGPNEKLFF | TGTGCCAGCAGCTGGGGACCTAATGAAAAACTGTTTTTT
- | TRBJ1-4 | 16 | TRBV15 | - | CATSRGGSTANEKLFF | TGTGCCACCAGCAGAGGGGGGAGTACAGCTAATGAAAAACTGTTTTTT
few | TRBJ2-1 | 17 | TRBV14 | TRBD2 | CASSQDSAGGLRNEQFF | TGTGCCAGCAGCCAAGACTCAGCGGGGGGGCTGAGAAATGAGCAGTTCTTC
many | TRBJ2-3 | 15 | TRBV20-1 | TRBD2 | CSATGTSGLADTQYF | TGCAGTGCTACTGGGACTAGCGGTTTGGCAGATACGCAGTATTTT
few | TRBJ1-2 | 14 | TRBV20-1 | - | CSAQPEGLGYGYTF | TGCAGTGCACAACCCGAGGGGCTCGGCTATGGCTACACCTTC
many | TRBJ1-1 | 15 | TRBV7-9 | - | CASSLGLGFDTEAFF | TGTGCCAGCAGCTTAGGTCTGGGGTTCGACACTGAAGCTTTCTTT
many | TRBJ2-6 | 15 | TRBV6-1 | - | CASSDGASGANVLTF | TGTGCCAGCAGTGACGGAGCCTCTGGGGCCAACGTCCTGACTTTC
- | TRBJ2-7 | 15 | TRBV6-6 | - | CASSYGQGPPYEQYF | TGTGCCAGCAGTTATGGTCAGGGACCGCCTTACGAGCAGTACTTC
many | TRBJ2-7 | 16 | TRBV6-2/TRBV6-3 | TRBD2 | CASSARLGGNSYEQYF | TGTGCCAGCAGCGCCCGCTTGGGAGGGAATTCCTACGAGCAGTACTTC
many | TRBJ2-1 | 13 | TRBV12-3/TRBV12-4 | TRBD1 | CASSLTGGSEQFF | TGTGCCAGCAGTTTAACAGGGGGCAGTGAGCAGTTCTTC
many | TRBJ2-5 | 14 | TRBV27 | - | CASSLSYRQETQYF | TGTGCCAGCAGTTTATCGTACAGGCAAGAGACCCAGTACTTC
- | TRBJ2-1 | 17 | TRBV7-2 | TRBD2 | CASSLPLAGGGYNEQFF | TGTGCCAGCAGCTTACCCCTAGCGGGAGGTGGTTACAATGAGCAGTTCTTC
few | TRBJ1-2 | 14 | TRBV4-3 | - | CASSLNRDSYGYTF | TGCGCCAGCAGCCTAAACAGGGATTCCTATGGCTACACCTTC
many | TRBJ1-2 | 12 | TRBV7-9 | - | CASSRQGHGYTF | TGTGCCAGCAGCCGGCAGGGGCATGGCTACACCTTC
- | TRBJ2-3 | 14 | TRBV7-2 | - | CASSFHETTDTQYF | TGTGCCAGCAGCTTTCACGAGACCACAGATACGCAGTATTTT
- | TRBJ1-2 | 12 | TRBV2 | - | CASSETGVGYTF | TGTGCCAGCAGTGAAACGGGAGTTGGCTACACCTTC
- | TRBJ1-1 | 12 | TRBV6-5 | - | CASSYSGGEASF | TGTGCCAGCAGTTACTCAGGAGGAGAAGCTTCCTTT
many | TRBJ1-2 | 14 | TRBV12-3/TRBV12-4 | - | CASSSLGGGYGYTF | TGTGCCAGCAGTTCCCTCGGGGGAGGCTATGGCTACACCTTC
many | TRBJ2-1 | 19 | TRBV9 | TRBD2 | CASSGRRGAAGGSYNEQFF | TGTGCCAGCAGCGGACGACGGGGAGCCGCGGGGGGATCCTACAATGAGCAGTTCTTC
- | TRBJ1-2 | 14 | TRBV4-2 | - | CASSQGKGGGGYTF | TGTGCCAGCAGCCAAGGGAAGGGTGGGGGGGGCTACACCTTC
many | TRBJ2-3 | 12 | TRBV20-1 | - | CSARDMVDTQYF | TGCAGTGCTAGAGATATGGTAGATACGCAGTATTTT
many | TRBJ1-2 | 16 | TRBV7-9 | - | CASSLGQAGVGYGYTF | TGTGCCAGCAGCTTAGGTCAGGCAGGGGTTGGCTATGGCTACACCTTC
- | TRBJ1-5 | 21 | TRBV28 | - | CASSLRSFGDFGEGSNQPQHF | TGTGCCAGCAGTTTACGCTCTTTCGGCGACTTTGGGGAGGGGAGCAATCAGCCCCAGCATTTT
many | TRBJ2-3 | 15 | TRBV7-2 | TRBD2 | CASSWLAGRADTQYF | TGTGCCAGCAGCTGGCTAGCGGGGAGGGCAGATACGCAGTATTTT
many | TRBJ2-5 | 13 | TRBV27 | - | CASSPVNSRTQYF | TGTGCCAGCAGTCCCGTGAACTCTCGGACCCAGTACTTC
many | TRBJ2-3 | 15 | TRBV11-2 | TRBD2 | CASSPVAGGPDTQYF | TGTGCCAGCAGCCCAGTAGCGGGGGGGCCGGATACGCAGTATTTT
many | TRBJ1-2 | 14 | TRBV14 | TRBD1 | CASSLGTGTGGYTF | TGTGCCAGCAGCCTCGGGACAGGAACGGGCGGCTACACCTTC
many | TRBJ2-1 | 17 | TRBV3-1 | TRBD2 | CASSQSVSPGEGNEQFF | TGTGCCAGCAGCCAATCAGTGAGCCCGGGGGAGGGCAATGAGCAGTTCTTC
few | TRBJ1-2 | 17 | TRBV28 | - | CASSSPFTGKRFYGYTF | TGTGCCAGCAGTTCCCCCTTCACAGGGAAGAGATTCTATGGCTACACCTTC
once | TRBJ2-5 | 16 | TRBV12-3/TRBV12-4 | TRBD1 | CASATTGTGHQETQYF | TGTGCCAGCGCCACAACGGGGACAGGGCATCAAGAGACCCAGTACTTC
- | TRBJ2-7 | 14 | TRBV18 | - | CASSYVLTTYEQYF | TGTGCCAGCTCATATGTCCTTACCACCTACGAGCAGTACTTC
many | TRBJ2-1 | 15 | TRBV7-2 | TRBD1 | CASSSTGAVYNEQFF | TGTGCCAGCAGCTCGACAGGGGCAGTCTACAATGAGCAGTTCTTC
few | TRBJ1-2 | 13 | TRBV7-2 | TRBD1 | CASSYGQGIGYTF | TGTGCCAGCAGCTATGGACAGGGGATTGGCTACACCTTC
- | TRBJ1-1 | 14 | TRBV6-5 | TRBD1 | CASSESGTGWKAFF | TGTGCCAGCAGTGAGTCCGGGACAGGGTGGAAAGCTTTCTTT
many | TRBJ1-6 | 13 | TRBV20-1 | - | CSARGGYDSPLHF | TGCAGTGCTAGGGGGGGGTACGATTCACCCCTCCACTTT
many | TRBJ1-2 | 17 | TRBV4-3 | - | CASSKGVPGTTNYGYTF | TGCGCCAGCAGCAAAGGGGTTCCCGGGACAACTAACTATGGCTACACCTTC
few | TRBJ1-5 | 13 | TRBV24-1 | TRBD1 | CATSGQGISPQHF | TGTGCCACCAGTGGACAGGGGATCTCTCCCCAGCATTTT
- | TRBJ2-5 | 13 | TRBV20-1 | - | CSARDQGYNEQYF | TGCAGTGCTAGAGATCAGGGTTACAATGAGCAGTACTTC
- | TRBJ2-3 | 13 | TRBV7-2 | - | CASTTPREDTQYF | TGTGCCAGCACCACCCCAAGGGAGGATACGCAGTATTTT
many | TRBJ2-3 | 18 | TRBV5-1 | TRBD1 | CASSLRLDRVDSTDTQYF | TGCGCCAGCAGCTTGAGACTCGACAGGGTAGATAGCACAGATACGCAGTATTTT
- | TRBJ2-7 | 19 | TRBV28 | TRBD2 | CASSLYGPTSGGPRYEQYF | TGTGCCAGCAGTTTATATGGGCCTACTAGCGGGGGGCCTCGCTACGAGCAGTACTTC
few | TRBJ1-1 | 16 | TRBV5-1 | - | CASSLTGSLLNTEAFF | TGCGCCAGCAGCTTAACAGGGTCCCTTTTGAACACTGAAGCTTTCTTT
many | TRBJ2-5 | 13 | TRBV30 | TRBD1 | CAWSPGGQETQYF | TGTGCCTGGAGTCCAGGGGGCCAAGAGACCCAGTACTTC
- | TRBJ1-5 | 14 | TRBV20-1 | - | CSAKEAAGDQPQHF | TGCAGTGCTAAAGAGGCGGCAGGGGACCAGCCCCAGCATTTT
few | TRBJ1-2 | 12 | TRBV7-2 | - | CASSLSQSGYTF | TGTGCCAGCAGCTTATCACAGTCTGGCTACACCTTC
few | TRBJ2-7 | 15 | TRBV20-1 | TRBD2 | CSAPRSASGGNEQYF | TGCAGTGCTCCCCGGTCGGCTAGCGGGGGGAATGAGCAGTACTTC
few | TRBJ2-7 | 13 | TRBV19 | TRBD2 | CASYRLAPFEQYF | TGTGCCAGCTACCGACTAGCGCCCTTCGAGCAGTACTTC
many | TRBJ2-7 | 13 | TRBV6-2/TRBV6-3 | - | CASSWMGSYEQYF | TGTGCCAGCAGCTGGATGGGCTCCTACGAGCAGTACTTC
few | TRBJ2-7 | 16 | TRBV11-2 | TRBD2 | CASSLAGLADYYEQYF | TGTGCCAGCAGCTTAGCGGGACTAGCGGACTACTACGAGCAGTACTTC
many | TRBJ1-5 | 12 | TRBV12-3/TRBV12-4 | - | CASSKEGQPQHF | TGTGCCAGCAGTAAGGAGGGTCAGCCCCAGCATTTT
- | TRBJ1-2 | 12 | TRBV6-1 | - | CASSLVRGGYTF | TGTGCCAGCAGCCTCGTCAGGGGTGGCTACACCTTC
few | TRBJ1-1 | 14 | TRBV7-2 | - | CASSQGPEVTEAFF | TGTGCCAGCAGTCAGGGTCCAGAGGTCACTGAAGCTTTCTTT
many | TRBJ1-2 | 13 | TRBV7-2 | TRBD1 | CASSRDRYYGYTF | TGTGCCAGCAGTCGGGACAGATACTATGGCTACACCTTC
- | TRBJ2-1 | 16 | TRBV5-1 | - | CAGNLERGAAYNEQFF | TGCGCCGGCAACTTGGAACGGGGGGCCGCCTACAATGAGCAGTTCTTC
- | TRBJ1-4 | 16 | TRBV9 | TRBD1 | CASSVAGGQLNEKLFF | TGTGCCAGCAGCGTAGCTGGGGGACAGCTTAATGAAAAACTGTTTTTT